This T cell receptor (beta chain) was sequenced during a study of Ad26.COV2.S vaccination and SARS-CoV-2 variants. The overall study: As a participant in COV1001, the donor was in the Ad26.COV2.S trial arm. The authors gave Ad26.COV2.S intramuscularly, either once or twice 56 days apart.

From germline, CDR1 is LGHNA and CDR2 YSLEER. V lost 1 base, J lost 4 bases, and 7 bases stayed unmatched. This CDR3 spans 17 amino acids. This sample's treatment: about 20 received Ad26.COV2.S at low or high dose, single or two shots; about 5 received placebo; per-sample allocation not given. Day 63 following the first vaccine or placebo injection was when the samples were taken. This clone was detected once. The target antigen is unknown. Study conclusions and caveats: Similar non-spike TCR breadth was seen in vaccine and placebo recipients.

TCRdb's copy holds only in-frame clones and misses some; the assay was immunoSEQ multiplex PCR. The repertoire has some 500,000 clones, approximately 92% of them found once; the top ten carry approximately 2.5%. The V call is TRBV4-3, the J call TRBJ2-2; 9 nucleotides match TRBD2. Specimen: peripheral blood, collected in a trial of Ad26.COV2.S vaccine versus placebo. The origin of this receptor is a person between 18 and 59 years old who received the Ad26.COV2.S COVID-19 vaccine or a placebo. The CDR3: CASSQGAGGPITGELFF. The CDR3 nucleotides are TGCGCCAGCAGCCAAGGGGCGGGAGGGCCGATCACCGGGGAGCTGTTTTTT.